This T cell receptor beta chain stems from a study of CXCR3-negative and CXCR3-positive naive CD8 T cells (dated by TCRdb to between 2018 and 2020). About the study as a whole: In total, roughly 140 million TRB reads were obtained, which works out to roughly 1.5 +/- 0.3 million reads per library. The diversity and physicochemical repertoire analyses included about a dozen donors pooled from two independent experiments. Naive subsets from about 5 donors and memory cells from 3 donors were included in the TRBV-TRBJ cluster analysis. Study-wide findings and limitations: Both naive subsets had comparably high repertoire diversity, while memory CD8+ T cells had much lower repertoire diversity. Similar TRBV-TRBJ usage was shown by naive CXCR3-negative and CXCR3-positive cells from the same donor, whereas distinct patterns were shown by memory cells. TRB CDR3s from CXCR3-positive naive cells showed higher hydrophobicity (lower Kidera factor 4), lower energy, and higher strength and volume indices than CXCR3-negative naive cells. CXCR3 expression partially decreased after cryopreservation, so most assays used freshly isolated PBMCs. Surface CD5, linked to self-reactivity in mice, was comparable between naive subsets; TCR interaction strength was therefore also inferred from TRB CDR3 physicochemical properties.

Sequencer: NextSeq 550. The Human TCR Profiling Kit (MiLaboratory) was used to prepare UMI-labeled 5' RACE TRB cDNA libraries. The full amount of extracted RNA was used for cDNA synthesis, and the full amount of resulting cDNA was used for PCR amplification. Libraries were prepared in parallel with an identical number of PCR cycles. On the authors' methods: MIGEC and MiXCR extracted about 53,000 +/- 10,000 unique UMI-labeled TRB cDNA molecules per library, requiring at least two reads per UMI. On average, approximately 40,000 +/- 10,000 functional in-frame TRB CDR3 nucleotide clonotypes lacking stop codons were found per library. Diversity metrics, including normalized Shannon-Wiener and Chao1, were computed in VDJtools after downsampling to 5000 UMI-labeled TRB molecules per sample. For the central five CDR3 residues, VDJtools calculated physicochemical properties weighted by clonotype size, namely interaction energy, strength, volume and Kidera factor 4. Following reprocessing of the reads by TCRdb, the data hold one row per CDR3 protein sequence and no DNA is available. The V and J calls here are based on TCRdb, not the publication. The sample has about 120,000 distinct CDR3 sequences on record. 0.5% to 0.6% of the sample is taken by the ten largest.

In the germline V gene (reference sequence), CDR1 corresponds to MNHEY and CDR2 to SMNVEV. Including cysteine and phenylalanine, the CDR3 has 14 amino acids. There is no recorded DNA. Worth noting for this clonotype: Its target antigen remains unknown.

Each CD8+ T cell subset was flow-sorted in triplicate, and some 300,000 cells per subset were placed directly into RLT lysis buffer. To keep memory contaminants out, a stringent definition of naive CD8+ T cells was applied: CD45RO-CCR7+CD27+CD95-. Peripheral blood mononuclear cells were isolated from buffy coats using standard density gradient centrifugation. A FACSAria III was used to flow-sort naive CXCR3-negative and CXCR3-positive CD8+ T cells. Total RNA was extracted from sorted cells with an RNeasy Mini Kit. The sequence was obtained from a human donor in good health. Some clones in this sample may be carry-over from other donors' samples. This receptor chain uses TRBV27 and TRBJ2-7; TCRdb names TRBD1, which stays unverified in the absence of DNA. Sequencing was done on a sample of naive CXCR3+ CD8+ T cells from blood. The cell subset or site label corresponds to: CD45RO-CCR7+CD27+CD95- naive CD8+ T cells expressing CXCR3 (TNR3+). The CDR3 has the sequence CASSLTGGAYEQYF.